The 5 T cell receptor beta chains below were found in one sample sequenced in a study of blood T cell repertoires in COVID-19. Some clones are missing from TCRdb's copy, which holds only in-frame ones; the method was immunoSEQ multiplex PCR. The sample comprises 150,000 or so clones, approximately 85% of which are singletons, and about 1.2% rests with the top ten. Input material: peripheral blood. These receptors originate from a man in his fifties or sixties who had recovered from COVID-19.

This chain joins TRBV2 and TRBJ2-3; TRBD1 matches at 8 bases. The CDR3 has 15 residues. With V trimmed by 9 bases and J by 1 base, 9 bases remained unmatched. CDR1 SNHLY and CDR2 FYNNEI come from the germline V gene. CDR3 DNA: TGTGCCAGTCAATCTCAGGGGGCCCGCACAGATACGCAGTATTTT. Amino acids: CASQSQGARTDTQYF.

The V call is TRBV27, the J call TRBJ1-5; 7 nucleotides align to TRBD1. CDR3 size: 14 residues. Germline V CDR1 and CDR2: MNHEY, SMNVEV (reference sequence). The trim removed 7 bases at V and 5 bases at J, leaving 8 bases unmatched. CDR3 amino acids: CASMGEGAYQPQHF. DNA of the CDR3: TGTGCCAGCATGGGTGAGGGGGCTTATCAGCCCCAGCATTTT.

CDR3 coding DNA: TGTGCCAGCAGCCTGACAGGGCGGACTGAAGCTTTCTTT. Amino acids: CASSLTGRTEAFF. This chain connects TRBV7-3 to TRBJ1-1, with 7 bases lining up with TRBD1. CDR1 is SGHTA and CDR2 is FQGTGA in the germline V gene. The V and J ends lost 5 bases and 5 bases, in that order; junction bases with no gene match: 5. The CDR3 spans 13 residues.

The gene calls are TRBV19 and TRBJ2-5; D uncertain. Deletions cut 6 bases from V and 4 bases from J, with 9 bases between. The length of the CDR3 is 12 residues. Germline V gene sequence: CDR1 LNHDA, CDR2 SQIVND (reference sequence). DNA of the CDR3: TGTGCCAGTAGAGCGTTCGGAGAGACCCAGTACTTC. As protein: CASRAFGETQYF.

The rearrangement uses TRBV30 and TRBJ2-1, with 15 bases lining up with TRBD2. Unmatched junction bases numbered 3, after V lost 3 bases and J lost 3 bases. The germline V gene encodes CDR1 GTSNPN and CDR2 SVGIG (reference sequence). The CDR3 has 16 residues. In DNA, the CDR3 is TGTGCCTGGAGCGGGACTAGCGGGGGGCGCTACAATGAGCAGTTCTTC. It specifies CAWSGTSGGRYNEQFF.